Below are 21 T cell receptor beta chains sequenced from a single sample in a study of blood T cell repertoires in COVID-19. Here immunoSEQ multiplex PCR was the method, and the copy in TCRdb shows in-frame clones only, minus some. The data show some 120,000 clones, with roughly 83% seen just once and over 2% held by the top ten. The sample comprised peripheral blood. The receptors here all came from a man aged 30-40 years with acute or convalescent COVID-19.

The count of this clone is one. The rearrangement uses TRBV13 and TRBJ1-3, with 7 bases that match TRBD1. The CDR3 extends over 14 amino acids. The germline V gene encodes CDR1 PRHDT and CDR2 FYEKMQ (reference sequence). V shed 3 bases, J shed 4 bases, and the junction held 3 bases outside the gene matches. CDR3 sequence reads: CASSLGQTGNTIYF. The CDR3 nucleotides are TGTGCCAGCAGCTTGGGACAGACGGGAAACACCATATATTTT.

The chain uses TRBV10-3 and TRBJ2-1; unclear D gene. CDR1 is ENHRY, CDR2 SYGVKD, per germline. The CDR3 contains 14 residues. The V end lost 2 bases, the J end lost 3 bases, and 8 bases lay between the germline ends. CDR3 sequence: CAISEPLGYNEQFF. The DNA for the CDR3 is TGTGCCATCAGTGAGCCGCTCGGCTACAATGAGCAGTTCTTC.

The chain is built from TRBV4-1 and TRBJ2-1; 16 positions agree with TRBD2. Germline trimming cut 0 bases from V and 2 bases from J; bases unmatched to any gene: 10. The CDR3 spans 21 residues. The germline CDR1 and CDR2 sequences are MGHRA and YSYEKL. CDR3: CASSQDELGTSGRGAYNEQFF. For the CDR3, the DNA is TGCGCCAGCAGCCAAGACGAGCTTGGGACTAGCGGGAGGGGGGCCTACAATGAGCAGTTCTTC.

This clone was counted a few times. This chain uses TRBV5-1 with TRBJ2-7, with 7 bases lining up with TRBD2. The germline CDR1 and CDR2 sequences are SGHRS and YFSETQ. With 3 bases clipped from V and 7 bases from J, the junction kept 10 bases outside the gene matches. This CDR3 is 14 amino acids long. CDR3 sequence: CASSWAGLPGEQYF. DNA of the CDR3: TGCGCCAGCAGCTGGGCGGGACTACCTGGTGAGCAGTACTTC.

This chain uses TRBV5-1 with TRBJ1-6; TRBD1 matches 10 bases. The V and J ends lost 4 bases and 6 bases, in that order; junction bases with no gene match: 4. CDR3 length: 15 residues. In germline, CDR1 is SGHRS, CDR2 YFSETQ. The DNA for the CDR3 is TGCGCCAGCAGCACTAGGACAGGGGGTAATTCACCCCTCCACTTT. Its translation: CASSTRTGGNSPLHF.

This chain uses TRBV19 with TRBJ2-3; the D gene is possibly TRBD2 (5 bases). The CDR3 is made up of 13 amino acids. Per germline, CDR1 LNHDA and CDR2 SQIVND (reference sequence). Trimming cost V 4 bases and J 0 bases, with 5 bases left between them. CDR3 sequence reads: CASSSGSTDTQYF. CDR3 coding DNA: TGTGCCAGTAGTAGCGGGAGCACAGATACGCAGTATTTT.

The J gene is TRBJ2-1, the V gene TRBV7-1; 13 bases agree with TRBD2. TRBV7-1 is recorded as an ORF, its role being uncertain. The V gene end was trimmed by 1 base and the J gene end by 4 bases; junction bases not matched to a gene: 25. This CDR3 is 24 amino acids long. The CDR3 protein is CASSSDDVGGCRTSGRWGYNEQFF. The CDR3 bases are TGTGCCAGCAGCTCAGACGACGTGGGGGGGTGTAGGACTAGCGGGAGATGGGGTTACAATGAGCAGTTCTTC.

A few counts support this clone. V and J are TRBV5-1 and TRBJ2-5, with 7 positions matching TRBD2. This CDR3 is built from 13 residues. V lost 6 bases and J lost 5; bases outside the gene matches: 7. Germline CDR1 reads SGHRS; CDR2 reads YFSETQ. CDR3 bases: TGCGCCAGCACCCGACTCGGGGGGGAGACCCAGTACTTC. Its protein is CASTRLGGETQYF.

This clone was seen a single time. V and J are TRBV12-3 or TRBV12-4 and TRBJ2-6, with a weak D call TRBD2 (5 bases). The CDR3 has 13 residues. The V end lost 11 bases, the J end lost 1 base, and 9 bases lay between the germline ends. This CDR3 is CACRGSGANVLTF. CDR3 DNA sequence: TGTGCCTGCCGAGGGTCTGGGGCCAACGTCCTGACTTTC.

The chain combines TRBV5-6 with TRBJ1-1; no clear D gene. Germline V lookup: CDR1 SGHDT, CDR2 YYEEEE. This CDR3 spans 15 amino acids. V gave up 1 base and J gave up 0 bases, with 10 bases separating them. Here the CDR3 DNA reads TGTGCCAGCAGCTTGATGAGACTCGTGAACACTGAAGCTTTCTTT. Translating gives CASSLMRLVNTEAFF.

The chain couples TRBV18 to TRBJ2-3, with 9 positions matching TRBD2. The CDR3 sequence is 15 residues long. The V segment lost 1 base and the J segment 4 bases; nucleotides outside the gene matches: 3. Germline assignment: CDR1 KGHSH and CDR2 LQKENI. The CDR3 loop is CASSPQLAGSDTQYF. The CDR3 DNA follows: TGTGCCAGCTCACCACAGCTAGCGGGGTCAGATACGCAGTATTTT.

The chain uses TRBV20-1 and TRBJ2-7; the D is unclear. The V end was cut by 3 bases, the J end by 2 bases, with 14 bases between. The CDR3 runs 14 residues. Germline CDR1 DFQATT, CDR2 SNEGSKA (reference sequence). The CDR3 loop reads CSASRPQKAYEQYF. As DNA, the CDR3 is TGCAGTGCTAGTAGGCCACAGAAGGCCTACGAGCAGTACTTC.

The chain's CDR3 is CASSSRGQNSPLHF. CDR3 coding DNA: TGTGCCAGCAGTTCCAGGGGGCAAAATTCACCCCTCCACTTT. J is TRBJ1-6 and V is TRBV6-2 or TRBV6-3; 8 bases align to TRBD1. The junction had 3 bases not matched to a gene; V was cut back by 4 bases and J by 7 bases. CDR1 and CDR2 from the germline V gene are MNHEY and SVGEGT. CDR3 length: 14 amino acids.

The CDR3 DNA reads as TGTGCCAGCAGCCATGGGCTCTACGAGCAGTACTTC. It is translated as CASSHGLYEQYF. The J gene is TRBJ2-7, the V gene TRBV16; D is undetermined. CDR1 and CDR2 from the germline V gene are KGHSY and FQNENV. Trimming pared 3 bases from V and 3 bases from J, leaving 6 bases between. The CDR3 loop spans 12 amino acids.

This chain uses TRBV27 with TRBJ2-7; D ambiguous. The V end lost 5 bases, the J end lost 3 bases, and 14 bases lay between the germline ends. CDR1 and CDR2 from the germline V gene are MNHEY and SMNVEV (reference sequence). The CDR3 has 14 residues. Written as DNA, the CDR3 is TGTGCCAGCAGTCCTTTGACTCCCAGCTACGAGCAGTACTTC. This codes for CASSPLTPSYEQYF.

The V and J genes are TRBV27 and TRBJ2-3; 8 bases match TRBD2. V trimming: 5 bases; J trimming: 4 bases; junction bases outside the gene matches: 8. In germline, CDR1 is MNHEY, CDR2 SMNVEV (reference sequence). There are 15 residues in the CDR3. As DNA, the CDR3 is TGTGCCAGCAGTAGAACGGGGGGGCCGGCAGATACGCAGTATTTT. It codes for CASSRTGGPADTQYF.

This rearrangement joins TRBV7-9 to TRBJ1-2; the D is unclear. The CDR3 has 14 residues. In germline, CDR1 is SEHNR, CDR2 FQNEAQ (reference sequence). Trimming shortened V by 2 bases and J by 8 bases, and 15 bases separated the two germline ends. DNA of the CDR3: TGTGCCAGCAGCTTATCGTCGACCTCGGGAGGCTACACCTTC. Its protein product is CASSLSSTSGGYTF.

The chain joins TRBV3-1 (or the pseudogene TRBV3-2) to TRBJ2-3; 11 bases are shared with TRBD2. Germline loops: CDR1 LGHDT, CDR2 YNNKEL (reference sequence). This CDR3 has 16 residues. The J segment lost 4 bases and the V segment lost 4 bases, leaving 7 bases of the junction unmatched. The CDR3: CASSPIAGGVADTQYF. The CDR3 nucleotides read TGTGCCAGCAGCCCTATAGCGGGAGGGGTCGCAGATACGCAGTATTTT.

The chain employs TRBV5-1 and TRBJ2-5, with 15 nucleotides matching TRBD2. The CDR3 runs 15 residues. V shed 6 bases and J 5 bases; nucleotides not matched to a gene: 5. CDR1 SGHRS and CDR2 YFSETQ come from the germline V gene. The DNA for the CDR3 is TGCGCCAGCAACCCCGGGACTAGCGGGAGGGAGACCCAGTACTTC. The encoded protein is CASNPGTSGRETQYF.

This chain joins TRBV5-1 and TRBJ2-5; D is uncertain. This CDR3 has 14 amino acids. In germline, CDR1 is SGHRS, CDR2 YFSETQ. V dropped 0 bases and J dropped 2 bases, with 8 bases sitting between them. CDR3 nucleotides: TGCGCCAGCAGCTTGGTTCAGGAACAAGAGACCCAGTACTTC. It is translated as CASSLVQEQETQYF.

The chain recombines TRBV7-9 with TRBJ1-2; D uncertain. The CDR3 extends over 13 amino acids. V dropped 11 bases and J dropped 3 bases, with 16 bases sitting between them. Germline CDR1 and CDR2: SEHNR and FQNEAQ (reference sequence). The CDR3 sequence: CAQDGGEDYGYTF. The CDR3 nucleotides are TGTGCCCAGGATGGCGGGGAAGACTATGGCTACACCTTC.